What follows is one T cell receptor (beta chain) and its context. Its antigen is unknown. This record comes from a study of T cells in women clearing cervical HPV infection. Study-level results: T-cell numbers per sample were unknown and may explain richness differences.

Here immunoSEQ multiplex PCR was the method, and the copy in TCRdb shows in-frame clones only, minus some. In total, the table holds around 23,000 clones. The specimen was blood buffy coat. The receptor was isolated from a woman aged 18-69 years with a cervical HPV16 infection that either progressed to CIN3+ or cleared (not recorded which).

Incomplete CDR3 DNA: TGTGCCAGTAGTCCATGGGACAGGTCTGACACTGAA. This sequence encodes CASSPWDRSDTE. From start to end, the CDR3 is CASSPWDRSDTEAFF. The chain recombines TRBV19 with TRBJ1-1; 8 bases fit TRBD1. The CDR3 goes on 3 residues after the read ends, and that part is filled in from the germline J gene. The junction had 8 bases not matched to a gene; V was cut back by 5 bases and J by 3 bases. This CDR3 spans 15 amino acids. Germline CDR1 LNHDA, CDR2 SQIVND (reference sequence).